Below, 20 T cell receptor beta chains from the same sample are listed, as sequenced in a study of beta chain features in type 1 diabetes. Investigators reverse transcribed all isolated RNA, so they sequenced expressed TCRB transcripts. The repertoire was sequenced with immunoSEQ multiplex PCR; TCRdb's copy has only in-frame clones and lacks some. The sample lists 450,000 to 550,000 clones; around 30% were seen once. Sequences were obtained from naive CD4+ T cells from blood. The receptors stem from a man aged 18 to 29 in good health.

This clone has only a few counts. The V and J genes are TRBV30 and TRBJ2-5, with 8 bases matching TRBD2. With 1 base clipped from V and 2 bases from J, the junction kept 6 bases outside the gene matches. The germline CDR1 and CDR2 sequences are GTSNPN and SVGIG (reference sequence). This CDR3 region has 15 residues. The CDR3 sequence: CAWSERERIQETQYF. As DNA, the CDR3 is TGTGCCTGGAGTGAGCGGGAGAGGATTCAAGAGACCCAGTACTTC.

This clone was observed a few times. The J gene is TRBJ1-1, the V gene TRBV30; D gene uncertain. The CDR3 length is 14 residues. Germline CDR1 GTSNPN, CDR2 SVGIG (reference sequence). V was pared by 2 bases and J by 1 base, with 11 bases between. The CDR3 spells CAWSSGRQNTEAFF. The CDR3 nucleotides are TGTGCCTGGAGTAGCGGACGGCAGAACACTGAAGCTTTCTTT.

The gene calls are TRBV28 and TRBJ1-1, with 7 bases aligning to TRBD1. The CDR3 sequence is 14 residues long. CDR1 and CDR2 from the germline V gene are MDHEN and SYDVKM. V lost 3 bases to trimming and J lost 0 bases; unmatched junction nucleotides: 1. In DNA, the CDR3 is TGTGCCAGCAGTTTGGGACAGATGAACACTGAAGCTTTCTTT. Its protein product is CASSLGQMNTEAFF.

This sequence joins TRBV5-1 and TRBJ2-1, with D perhaps TRBD1 or TRBD2 (5 bases each). The V end lost 0 bases, the J end lost 7 bases, and 11 bases lay between the germline ends. Germline V gives CDR1 SGHRS, CDR2 YFSETQ. The CDR3 has 14 residues. The CDR3 protein is CASSLEGTENEQFF. The CDR3, as DNA: TGCGCCAGCAGCTTGGAGGGGACCGAGAATGAGCAGTTCTTC.

This clone was seen more than once but under ten times. The gene calls are TRBV2 and TRBJ2-1; TRBD2 agrees at 15 bases. Trimming removed 7 bases from V and 8 bases from J; junction bases left unmatched: 18. CDR3 length equals 19 residues. Looked up from germline, CDR1 is SNHLY and CDR2 is FYNNEI. The CDR3 DNA follows: TGTGCCAGCACCCCCCGGGGGGAGTGGACTAGCGGGAGGGGTGATGAGCAGTTCTTC. Protein: CASTPRGEWTSGRGDEQFF.

This clone was found a few times. The chain uses TRBV15 and TRBJ2-7; TRBD1 matches at 9 bases. CDR3 length: 14 residues. The V gene's germline CDR1 is LNHNV and CDR2 YYDKDF (reference sequence). V gave up 5 bases and J gave up 5 bases; unmatched junction bases: 7. As DNA, the CDR3 is TGTGCCACCAGCGTCCGGGACAGGGTCGACGAGCAGTACTTC. This codes for CATSVRDRVDEQYF.

This clone was seen only a few times. The V call is TRBV11-2, the J call TRBJ2-3; TRBD2 aligns across 7 bases. V shed 3 bases and J 1 base; nucleotides not matched to a gene: 4. The CDR3 spans 15 residues. Germline CDR1 is SGHAT and CDR2 is FQNNGV. Here the CDR3 DNA reads TGTGCCAGCAGCTTTGAGCGGGACGGCACAGATACGCAGTATTTT. Translation: CASSFERDGTDTQYF. Full variable domain (remainder filled in from reference TRBV11-2 and TRBJ2-3): EAGVAQSPRYKIIEKRQSVAFWCNPISGHATLYWYQQILGQGPKLLIQFQNNGVVDDSQLPKDRFSAERLKGVDSTLKIQPAKLEDSAVYLCASSFERDGTDTQYFGPGTRLTVL.

In this sample, this clone turned up a few times. This specimen includes other DNA sequences encoding the same CDR3. V gene TRBV29-1 combines with J gene TRBJ2-1; D perhaps matches TRBD2 (6 bases). Between the trimmed V and J ends, which lost 3 bases and 10 bases, there was a span of 13 bases. Looked up from germline, CDR1 is SQVTM and CDR2 is ANQGSEA. The CDR3 loop spans 12 amino acids. The CDR3 region has the DNA TGCAGCGTTGATCGAGGAGGGAGGGAGCAGTTCTTC. Translating gives CSVDRGGREQFF.

This clone was counted once. V and J are TRBV6-5 and TRBJ1-1, with D maybe TRBD1 (5 bases). CDR1 and CDR2 from the germline V gene are MNHEY and SVGAGI. Between the trimmed V and J ends, which lost 9 bases and 3 bases, there was a span of 17 bases. CDR3 length: 14 residues. CDR3 DNA: TGTGCCAGTACCCGGGGAGGGACGTACACTGAAGCTTTCTTT. Protein product: CASTRGGTYTEAFF.

This clone showed up just a few times. The chain couples TRBV7-9 to TRBJ2-1, with 8 nucleotides matching TRBD2. The V gene end was trimmed by 5 bases and the J gene end by 1 base; junction bases not matched to a gene: 7. The CDR3 contains 16 residues. From germline, CDR1 is SEHNR and CDR2 FQNEAQ (reference sequence). The CDR3, as DNA: TGTGCCAGCAGCCCGGGGGGCGGGAGGTCCTACAATGAGCAGTTCTTC. It translates to CASSPGGGRSYNEQFF.

This clone was recorded a few times. The chain has TRBV29-1 and TRBJ1-2, with D hard to call. This CDR3 is 14 amino acids long. Trimming took 4 bases from V and 4 from J, leaving 16 bases between them. Germline values: CDR1 SQVTM, CDR2 ANQGSEA. The CDR3, as DNA: TGCAGCGTTGGCCCCTTATTGGGTGGCTATGGCTACACCTTC. It specifies CSVGPLLGGYGYTF.

The rearrangement joins TRBV30 to TRBJ2-3; D unresolved. Trimming pared 1 base from V and 6 bases from J, leaving 11 bases between. The germline gives CDR1 GTSNPN, CDR2 SVGIG (reference sequence). The CDR3 extends over 13 amino acids. CDR3 sequence: CAWSAVFADTQYF. CDR3 DNA sequence: TGTGCCTGGAGTGCGGTTTTTGCGGATACGCAGTATTTT.

This clone was seen a handful of times. This chain links TRBV15 with TRBJ2-3, with D possibly being TRBD2 (6 bases). There are 15 residues in the CDR3. Germline-derived CDR1 and CDR2 are LNHNV and YYDKDF (reference sequence). Trimming left V 8 bases short and J 2 bases short, with 17 bases between. CDR3 sequence (DNA): TGTGCCACCGCTCGGGACTTCTCAGCCACAGATACGCAGTATTTT. It encodes CATARDFSATDTQYF.

The rearrangement joins TRBV7-9 to TRBJ2-5, with 7 bases lining up with TRBD2. Trimming at V came to 5 bases and at J to 5 bases, leaving 5 bases not matched to a gene. The germline V gene has CDR1 SEHNR and CDR2 FQNEAQ (reference sequence). The CDR3 loop spans 13 amino acids. CDR3 amino acids: CASSPGGAETQYF. CDR3 nucleotides: TGTGCCAGCAGCCCGGGGGGTGCGGAGACCCAGTACTTC.

This clone was picked up a small number of times. J is TRBJ2-5 and V is TRBV11-2; a weak D match, TRBD2 (6 bases). CDR3 length equals 13 residues. Trimming took 5 bases from V and 5 from J, leaving 12 bases between them. Germline loops: CDR1 SGHAT, CDR2 FQNNGV. Written as DNA, the CDR3 is TGTGCCAGCAGCCCACTACGGGAGGAGACCCAGTACTTC. This translates into CASSPLREETQYF.

A few counts support this clone. This sequence joins TRBV12-5 and TRBJ2-5; D is uncertain. The length of the CDR3 is 12 residues. The V end lost 7 bases, the J end lost 5 bases, and 11 bases lay between the germline ends. From germline, CDR1 is LGHNT and CDR2 FRNRAP. The chain's CDR3 is CASVGGGETQYF. The CDR3 DNA reads as TGTGCTAGTGTAGGCGGCGGCGAGACCCAGTACTTC.

The gene calls are TRBV30 and TRBJ2-4, with D maybe TRBD1 (6 bases). V was clipped by 0 bases and J by 0 bases, with 12 bases between them. The CDR3 covers 16 residues. The germline V gene encodes CDR1 GTSNPN and CDR2 SVGIG (reference sequence). CDR3 residues: CAWSVRTVLAKNIQYF. The CDR3 DNA is TGTGCCTGGAGTGTAAGGACAGTTCTAGCCAAAAACATTCAGTACTTC.

The chain combines TRBV2 with TRBJ1-2; 10 bases are shared with TRBD1. Losses at the gene ends were 3 bases for V and 4 bases for J; bases not matched to a gene: 5. Germline V gene data show CDR1 as SNHLY and CDR2 as FYNNEI. This CDR3 is built from 15 residues. The CDR3 loop reads CASSEGGQGSYGYTF. The CDR3 DNA is TGTGCCAGCAGTGAGGGGGGACAGGGGAGCTATGGCTACACCTTC. The full variable domain, in which reference TRBV2 and TRBJ1-2 provide the parts outside the CDR3, is EPEVTQTPSHQVTQMGQEVILRCVPISNHLYFYWYRQILGQKVEFLVSFYNNEISEKSEIFDDQFSVERPDGSNFTLKIRSTKLEDSAMYFCASSEGGQGSYGYTFGSGTRLTVV.

V usage is TRBV4-3 and J usage is TRBJ1-2; 8 nucleotides line up with TRBD1. CDR3 length: 19 residues. Germline CDR1 LGHNA, CDR2 YSLEER. Trimming took 2 bases from V and 0 from J; bases not matched to a gene: 14. CDR3 DNA sequence: TGCGCCAGCAGCCAAAAGGCCGGGTCCGGGACAGGAGCTAACTATGGCTACACCTTC. This gives the protein CASSQKAGSGTGANYGYTF.

The chain has TRBV28 and TRBJ2-3; 7 nucleotides align to TRBD1. The V gene end was trimmed by 5 bases and the J gene end by 5 bases; junction bases not matched to a gene: 16. Germline-derived CDR1 and CDR2 are MDHEN and SYDVKM. There are 17 residues in the CDR3. The DNA of the CDR3 is TGTGCCAGCAGTCTGAACAGGGGTGTAGGTCTGAGAGATACGCAGTATTTT. Translated: CASSLNRGVGLRDTQYF.